Listed below are T cell receptor beta chains from one sample, sequenced in a study of post-analysis software for immune sequencing data. TCRdb passed the PCR reads through MiXCR, listing each CDR3 protein once. The sample comprises about 460,000 distinct CDR3 sequences, around 40% of which are singletons, and 9.5% to 13% rests with the top ten. The sequencing input was blood. All receptors come from a girl aged 10 to 17 with multiple sclerosis. Both conserved end residues are part of each CDR3. Each record gives: J gene, clone size, D gene, V gene, CDR3 DNA, CDR3 protein. A D gene is named only where the DNA matches it firmly. Clone size is not always given. Where it is, it says once, few, many or a class for expanded clones.

>TRBJ2-7|NA|NA|TRBV3-1
TGTGCCAGCAGCCCTCAGACCGGGTACTACGAGCAGTACTTC
CASSPQTGYYEQYF
>TRBJ2-5|few|NA|TRBV4-2
TGTGCCAGCAGCCAAGGGGACATTCAAGAGACCCAGTACTTC
CASSQGDIQETQYF
>TRBJ2-3|NA|NA|TRBV15
TGTGCCACCAGCAGAGTTTTAGATACGCAGTATTTT
CATSRVLDTQYF
>TRBJ2-1|NA|TRBD2|TRBV5-1
TGCGCCAGCAGCACACGACTAGCGGGAGGCTACAATGAGCAGTTCTTC
CASSTRLAGGYNEQFF
>TRBJ2-7|few|TRBD1|TRBV29-1
TGCAGCGGGGGAAGGGACAGGGAACTCTACGAGCAGTACTTC
CSGGRDRELYEQYF
>TRBJ1-2|NA|NA|TRBV5-6
TGTGCCAGCAGCTTCCGGGACGGTACTAACTATGGCTACACCTTC
CASSFRDGTNYGYTF
>TRBJ1-5|once|NA|TRBV28
TGTGCCAGCACCTCTCAAGCCCAGCCCCAGCATTTT
CASTSQAQPQHF
>TRBJ2-7|NA|NA|TRBV20-1
TGCAGTGCTAGTCTCCTAGGGAACGAGCAGTACTTC
CSASLLGNEQYF
>TRBJ1-6|few|NA|TRBV3-1
TGTGCCAGCAGCCAAGATTGGATGTATTCACCCCTCCACTTT
CASSQDWMYSPLHF
>TRBJ2-1|NA|NA|TRBV20-1
TGCAGTGCTAGCCTGGCCGCTAACTTCCAGGATGAGCAGTTCTTC
CSASLAANFQDEQFF
>TRBJ2-1|few|TRBD2|TRBV10-3
TGTGCCATCAGTGGGGGACTAGCGGATTGGGAGGCCAATGAGCAGTTCTTC
CAISGGLADWEANEQFF
>TRBJ2-3|NA|NA|TRBV20-1
TGCAGTGCCCCCGGCCAGGAGCCAGATACGCAGTATTTT
CSAPGQEPDTQYF